Shown below are 29 T cell receptor beta chains from a single sample sequenced in a study of blood T cell repertoires in COVID-19 (dated by TCRdb to 2020 to 2022). The library came from the immunoSEQ multiplex PCR assay. In TCRdb, the immuneACCESS table is reduced to in-frame sequences with V and J assigned. These tables do not hold every clone; where another copy was compared, an unresolved V gene accounts for under half, and the others remain unexplained. Across this sample there are roughly 66,000 clones, with roughly nine tenths seen only once. 7.3% of the sample goes to the ten largest clones. The sequencing sample was made of peripheral blood. The source is a human donor in a cohort sampled during active COVID-19.

The chain uses TRBV7-8 and TRBJ1-5; TRBD1 matches 7 bases. Germline V gives CDR1 SGHVS, CDR2 FQNEAQ. The CDR3 loop spans 15 amino acids. J lost 7 bases, V lost 5 bases, and 11 bases had no gene match. CDR3 protein: CASSPLDRDIQPQHF. The CDR3 DNA follows: TGTGCCAGCAGCCCTCTAGACAGGGATATACAGCCCCAGCATTTT.

CDR3 amino acids: CASSPTAQAGGTDTQYF. The CDR3 region has the DNA TGTGCCAGCAGCCCTACTGCTCAGGCGGGGGGCACAGATACGCAGTATTTT. V is TRBV7-3 and J is TRBJ2-3; 7 bases are shared with TRBD2. V lost 5 bases to trimming and J lost 1 base; unmatched junction nucleotides: 12. Germline loops: CDR1 SGHTA, CDR2 FQGTGA. CDR3 length: 17 residues.

The gene calls are TRBV27 and TRBJ2-5, with D perhaps TRBD1 (6 bases). The CDR3 has 16 amino acids. The V gene's germline CDR1 is MNHEY and CDR2 SMNVEV (reference sequence). V lost 5 bases, J lost 5 bases, and 21 bases lay in between. CDR3 nucleotides: TGTGCCAGCAGTCGCGAAACCGGACAGCCTTGGGAGACCCAGTACTTC. As protein: CASSRETGQPWETQYF.

The V and J genes are TRBV6-5 and TRBJ1-1; unclear D gene. Trimming removed 3 bases at V and 8 bases at J, with 7 bases between. Germline CDR1 is MNHEY and CDR2 is SVGAGI. The CDR3 is 11 amino acids. CDR3 protein: CASSYATEAFF. The DNA for the CDR3 is TGTGCCAGCAGTTATGCGACAGAAGCTTTCTTT.

The rearrangement joins TRBV7-2 to TRBJ1-2; the D gene is possibly TRBD1 (5 bases). From germline, CDR1 is SGHTA and CDR2 FQGNSA. The CDR3 loop spans 14 amino acids. The germline V and J ends were trimmed by 0 bases and 5 bases, with 10 bases remaining between them. CDR3 in DNA: TGTGCCAGCAGCTTAGCAGGGGAACAATATGGCTACACCTTC. This gives the protein CASSLAGEQYGYTF.

The chain is built from TRBV6-6 and TRBJ1-2; D remains ambiguous. The CDR3 sequence is 14 residues long. Germline loops: CDR1 MNHNY, CDR2 SVGAGI (reference sequence). With 1 base removed from V and 5 bases from J, the gap between germline ends came to 11 bases. In nucleotides, the CDR3 is TGTGCCAGCAGTTACTTGATAACAGCTTATGGCTACACCTTC. It yields the protein CASSYLITAYGYTF.

J is TRBJ1-1 and V is TRBV6-6; 7 nucleotides align to TRBD1. V shed 5 bases and J 5 bases; nucleotides not matched to a gene: 2. Germline-derived CDR1 and CDR2 are MNHNY and SVGAGI (reference sequence). This CDR3 region has 12 residues. The CDR3: CASSRQGTEAFF. The CDR3 coding sequence is TGTGCCAGCAGTCGACAGGGAACTGAAGCTTTCTTT.

The V gene is TRBV28, the J gene TRBJ1-2; D gene uncertain. Germline CDR1 MDHEN, CDR2 SYDVKM. This CDR3 is 14 amino acids long. Trimming cost V 7 bases and J 1 base, with 13 bases left between them. CDR3 DNA: TGTGCCAGCACCCCATCGGTAGTTAACTATGGCTACACCTTC. Amino acids: CASTPSVVNYGYTF.

This sequence joins TRBV28 and TRBJ2-1; possible D gene TRBD2, 5 bases. The CDR3 has 15 amino acids. In germline, CDR1 is MDHEN, CDR2 SYDVKM. Deletions cut 2 bases from V and 0 bases from J, with 8 bases between. CDR3 sequence: CASSLAGPSYNEQFF. The CDR3 DNA reads as TGTGCCAGCAGTTTAGCGGGCCCCTCCTACAATGAGCAGTTCTTC.

This clone was detected only once. The chain carries TRBV15 and TRBJ2-7; the match to TRBD2 covers 10 bases. Germline V lookup: CDR1 LNHNV, CDR2 YYDKDF (reference sequence). The CDR3 length is 15 residues. Germline trimming cut 0 bases from V and 7 bases from J; bases unmatched to any gene: 6. CDR3 amino acids: CATSRDPSGGAEQYF. CDR3 nucleotides: TGTGCCACCAGCAGAGATCCCAGCGGGGGGGCGGAGCAGTACTTC.

The chain recombines TRBV11-2 with TRBJ2-1, with 7 positions matching TRBD2. V shed 5 bases, J shed 6 bases, and the junction held 4 bases outside the gene matches. The length of the CDR3 is 13 residues. Germline CDR1 SGHAT, CDR2 FQNNGV. For the CDR3, the DNA is TGTGCCAGCAGCCCCGGGGGGAGCAATGAGCAGTTCTTC. Its translation is CASSPGGSNEQFF.

The chain uses TRBV6-1 and TRBJ1-4, with TRBD1 matching over 10 bases. The CDR3 has 18 amino acids. Germline-derived CDR1 and CDR2 are MNHNS and SASEGT. The V and J ends lost 1 base and 7 bases, in that order; junction bases with no gene match: 12. CDR3 DNA: TGTGCCAGCAGTGAAGTGGCGACAGGGGGCGGTATTGGTGAAAAACTGTTTTTT. Its translation: CASSEVATGGGIGEKLFF.

The V call is TRBV3-1 (or the pseudogene TRBV3-2), the J call TRBJ2-5; 9 nucleotides agree with TRBD2. The CDR3 consists of 15 residues. The germline V gene has CDR1 LGHDT and CDR2 YNNKEL (reference sequence). V was clipped by 3 bases and J by 5 bases; unmatched bases: 7. The CDR3 sequence is CASSHLSAGGETQYF. Here the CDR3 DNA reads TGTGCCAGCAGCCACCTCAGCGCGGGGGGGGAGACCCAGTACTTC.

About this clone: The sample contains more than one DNA sequence encoding this CDR3. The chain joins TRBV29-1 to TRBJ1-1; D ambiguous. The V gene's germline CDR1 is SQVTM and CDR2 ANQGSEA. Trimming pared 4 bases from V and 1 base from J, leaving 4 bases between. The CDR3 contains 11 residues. CDR3 bases: TGCAGCGTTGTTAGGAACACTGAAGCTTTCTTT. Protein product: CSVVRNTEAFF.

This chain uses TRBV7-9 with TRBJ1-2; D gene unclear. In germline, CDR1 is SEHNR, CDR2 FQNEAQ (reference sequence). The CDR3 has 13 residues. V lost 8 bases, J lost 8 bases, and 18 bases lay in between. The CDR3 loop reads CASCSDSALGYTF. As DNA, the CDR3 is TGTGCCAGCTGTTCCGATAGTGCGCTCGGCTACACCTTC.

The chain employs TRBV27 and TRBJ2-2; 8 nucleotides agree with TRBD1. The CDR3 has 15 residues. With 2 bases clipped from V and 5 bases from J, the junction kept 4 bases outside the gene matches. Germline V gene data show CDR1 as MNHEY and CDR2 as SMNVEV (reference sequence). The CDR3, as DNA: TGTGCCAGCAGTTTAGACAGGGGATGGACCGGGGAGCTGTTTTTT. Its translation is CASSLDRGWTGELFF.

V gene TRBV5-1 combines with J gene TRBJ1-1, with unresolved D. The CDR3 is made up of 14 amino acids. Deletions cut 0 bases from V and 6 bases from J, with 12 bases between. CDR1 is SGHRS and CDR2 is YFSETQ in the germline V gene. The CDR3 is CASSLEAGNPEAFF. The CDR3 DNA reads TGCGCCAGCAGCTTGGAGGCGGGTAATCCTGAAGCTTTCTTT.

Here the CDR3 reads CSVEWDRLNEQFF. Written as DNA, the CDR3 is TGCAGCGTTGAGTGGGACAGGCTCAATGAGCAGTTCTTC. The genes are TRBV29-1 and TRBJ2-1, with 8 nucleotides matching TRBD1. The CDR3 length is 13 residues. V shed 3 bases and J 6 bases; nucleotides not matched to a gene: 4. Germline-derived CDR1 and CDR2 are SQVTM and ANQGSEA.

The J gene is TRBJ2-5, the V gene TRBV18; D might be TRBD1 (5 bases). V was cut by 0 bases and J by 0 bases, with 8 bases left in between. The CDR3 sequence is 15 residues long. Germline-derived CDR1 and CDR2 are KGHSH and LQKENI. The CDR3 reads CASSPPAGHQETQYF. The CDR3 DNA is TGTGCCAGCTCACCACCAGCAGGGCACCAAGAGACCCAGTACTTC.

This clone has only one observation. The V and J genes are TRBV25-1 and TRBJ2-4; TRBD2 might be the D (7 bases). This CDR3 has 16 amino acids. V was pared by 6 bases and J by 4 bases, with 19 bases between. Germline V gene sequence: CDR1 MGHDK, CDR2 SYGVNS. The CDR3 nucleotides read TGTGCCAGCAGGGGGTTTGGGGGGGCGGAGAAAAACATTCAGTACTTC. Protein: CASRGFGGAEKNIQYF. Together with reference TRBV25-1 and TRBJ2-4, the CDR3 gives the full variable domain: EADIYQTPRYLVIGTGKKITLECSQTMGHDKMYWYQQDPGMELHLIHYSYGVNSTEKGDLSSESTVSRIRTEHFPLTLESARPSHTSQYLCASRGFGGAEKNIQYFGAGTRLSVL.

The chain joins TRBV5-6 to TRBJ1-1, with D uncertain. Between the trimmed V and J ends, which lost 5 bases and 1 base, there was a span of 9 bases. The CDR3 is made up of 13 amino acids. The germline V gene encodes CDR1 SGHDT and CDR2 YYEEEE. CDR3 DNA sequence: TGTGCCAGCAGGAGACGGGAGAACACTGAAGCTTTCTTT. Encoded protein: CASRRRENTEAFF.

The V and J genes are TRBV24-1 and TRBJ2-2, with D unclear. CDR1 KGHDR and CDR2 SFDVKD come from the germline V gene. V lost 3 bases and J lost 5, with 12 bases in between. The CDR3 consists of 15 residues. The CDR3 is CATSDPASSTGELFF. The CDR3 DNA is TGTGCCACCAGTGATCCGGCTAGTTCGACCGGGGAGCTGTTTTTT.

This clone was seen a single time. The chain employs TRBV24-1 and TRBJ2-1; 12 nucleotides agree with TRBD2. The CDR3 consists of 17 residues. Germline V gives CDR1 KGHDR, CDR2 SFDVKD. Trimming took 3 bases from V and 10 from J; bases not matched to a gene: 12. CDR3 loop: CATSDRSSGRARGEQFF. The CDR3 DNA reads TGTGCCACCAGTGATAGGTCTAGCGGGAGGGCCCGGGGAGAGCAGTTCTTC.

V is TRBV11-2 and J is TRBJ2-1; 8 bases align to TRBD1. This CDR3 comprises 15 residues. Germline V CDR1 and CDR2: SGHAT, FQNNGV. V dropped 5 bases and J dropped 3; count of bases not matched to a gene: 6. CDR3 residues: CASSRGQGVYNEQFF. The CDR3 DNA reads as TGTGCCAGCAGCCGCGGACAGGGAGTCTACAATGAGCAGTTCTTC.

The V gene is TRBV11-3, the J gene TRBJ2-7, with TRBD1 matching 9 bases. Germline values: CDR1 SGHNT, CDR2 YENEEA. Trimming cost V 5 bases and J 0 bases; bases outside gene matches: 5. The CDR3 covers 15 residues. This CDR3 reads CASSRDRGSSYEQYF. The CDR3 nucleotides are TGTGCCAGCAGCCGAGACAGGGGGAGCTCCTACGAGCAGTACTTC.

This clone was counted a few times. The V gene is TRBV6-1, the J gene TRBJ2-4; tentatively, D is TRBD1 (6 bases). There are 17 residues in the CDR3. Germline loops: CDR1 MNHNS, CDR2 SASEGT. Trimming cost V 4 bases and J 0 bases, with 16 bases left between them. In DNA form, the CDR3 reads TGTGCCAGCAGTGGACCCACCCAGGGGATAGCCAAAAACATTCAGTACTTC. This gives the protein CASSGPTQGIAKNIQYF.

The rearrangement uses TRBV4-3 and TRBJ2-7; 8 bases are shared with TRBD2. V lost 0 bases and J lost 4; bases outside the gene matches: 8. The CDR3 totals 16 residues. CDR1 and CDR2 from the germline V gene are LGHNA and YSLEER. For the CDR3, the DNA is TGCGCCAGCAGCCAAGATCTCCGGGAGGGCCAGTACGAGCAGTACTTC. Its translation is CASSQDLREGQYEQYF.

This chain joins TRBV28 and TRBJ1-5; TRBD1 aligns across 10 bases. The CDR3 has 18 amino acids. Losses at the gene ends were 8 bases for V and 0 bases for J; bases not matched to a gene: 13. The germline gives CDR1 MDHEN, CDR2 SYDVKM. The CDR3 spells CASGSTGTGVLSNQPQHF. The DNA for the CDR3 is TGTGCCAGCGGATCTACCGGGACAGGGGTTCTTAGCAATCAGCCCCAGCATTTT. Variable domain in full (rest from reference TRBV28 and TRBJ1-5): DVKVTQSSRYLVKRTGEKVFLECVQDMDHENMFWYRQDPGLGLRLIYFSYDVKMKEKGDIPEGYSVSREKKERFSLILESASTNQTSMYLCASGSTGTGVLSNQPQHFGDGTRLSIL.

The rearrangement links TRBV7-2 to TRBJ2-3; 7 bases are shared with TRBD2. The CDR3 is 16 residues long. Per the germline V gene, CDR1 is SGHTA and CDR2 is FQGNSA. V dropped 0 bases and J dropped 3; count of bases not matched to a gene: 6. CDR3 region: CASSLASSGATDTQYF. For the CDR3, the DNA is TGTGCCAGCAGCTTAGCTTCCAGCGGGGCAACAGATACGCAGTATTTT.